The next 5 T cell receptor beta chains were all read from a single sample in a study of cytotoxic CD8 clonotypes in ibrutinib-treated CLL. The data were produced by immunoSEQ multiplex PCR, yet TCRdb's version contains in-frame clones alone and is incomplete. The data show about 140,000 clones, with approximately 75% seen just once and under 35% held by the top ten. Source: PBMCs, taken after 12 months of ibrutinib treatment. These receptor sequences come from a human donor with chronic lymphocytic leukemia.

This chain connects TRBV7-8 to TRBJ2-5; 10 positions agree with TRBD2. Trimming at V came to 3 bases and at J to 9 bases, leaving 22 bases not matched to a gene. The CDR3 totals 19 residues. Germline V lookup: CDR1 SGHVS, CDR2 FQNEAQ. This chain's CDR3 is CASSLTRTLTSGTRGAQYF. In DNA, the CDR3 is TGTGCCAGCAGCTTGACTCGAACACTCACTAGCGGGACACGCGGGGCCCAGTACTTC.

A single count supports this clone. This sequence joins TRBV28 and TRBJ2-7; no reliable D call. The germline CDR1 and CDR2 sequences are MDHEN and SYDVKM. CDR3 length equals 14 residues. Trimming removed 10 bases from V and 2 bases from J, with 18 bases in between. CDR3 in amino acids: CAITTGASPYEQYF. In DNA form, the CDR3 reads TGTGCCATCACAACCGGAGCGTCTCCCTACGAGCAGTACTTC.

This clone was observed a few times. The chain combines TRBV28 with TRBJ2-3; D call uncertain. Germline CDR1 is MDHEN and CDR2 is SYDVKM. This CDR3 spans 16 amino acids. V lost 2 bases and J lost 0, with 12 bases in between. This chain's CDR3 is CASSLAFVSSTDTQYF. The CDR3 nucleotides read TGTGCCAGCAGTTTAGCTTTCGTATCTAGCACAGATACGCAGTATTTT. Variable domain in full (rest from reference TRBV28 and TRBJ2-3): DVKVTQSSRYLVKRTGEKVFLECVQDMDHENMFWYRQDPGLGLRLIYFSYDVKMKEKGDIPEGYSVSREKKERFSLILESASTNQTSMYLCASSLAFVSSTDTQYFGPGTRLTVL.

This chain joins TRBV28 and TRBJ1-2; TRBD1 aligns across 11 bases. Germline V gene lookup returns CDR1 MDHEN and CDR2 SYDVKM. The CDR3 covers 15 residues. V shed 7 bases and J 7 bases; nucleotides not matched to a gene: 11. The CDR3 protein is CASTSRGTGGTGYTF. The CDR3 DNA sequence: TGTGCCAGCACCTCACGAGGGACAGGGGGTACTGGCTACACCTTC.

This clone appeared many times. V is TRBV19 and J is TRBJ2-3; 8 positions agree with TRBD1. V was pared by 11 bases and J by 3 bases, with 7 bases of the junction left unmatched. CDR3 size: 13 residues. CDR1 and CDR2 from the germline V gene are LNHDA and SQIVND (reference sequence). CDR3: CAGRDRQTDTQYF. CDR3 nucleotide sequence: TGTGCCGGACGGGACAGGCAAACAGATACGCAGTATTTT.